A single T cell receptor (beta chain) is shown here with its context. Using immunoSEQ multiplex PCR, the repertoire was profiled, and TCRdb retains in-frame clones only, with some absent. The table lists approximately 69,000 clones, nearly 90% of them singletons. This record comes from a study of OX40 agonist ivuxolimab in advanced cancers. In the study overall: Across the patients, intravenous ivuxolimab was delivered every 2 weeks at 0.01 to 10 mg/kg.

Trimming pared 0 bases from V and 1 base from J, leaving 7 bases between. Per the germline V gene, CDR1 is GTSNPN and CDR2 is SVGIG (reference sequence). The CDR3 runs to 14 residues. The starting material was CD4+ or CD8+ T cells sorted from blood, obtained in a trial of the OX40 agonist ivuxolimab. This sequence originates from an adult with an advanced solid tumor such as melanoma, head and neck, liver or kidney cancer. The chain recombines TRBV30 with TRBJ2-1; D call uncertain. The CDR3 loop is CAWSVDLSYNEQFF. CDR3 DNA: TGTGCCTGGAGTGTAGACTTGTCCTACAATGAGCAGTTCTTC.